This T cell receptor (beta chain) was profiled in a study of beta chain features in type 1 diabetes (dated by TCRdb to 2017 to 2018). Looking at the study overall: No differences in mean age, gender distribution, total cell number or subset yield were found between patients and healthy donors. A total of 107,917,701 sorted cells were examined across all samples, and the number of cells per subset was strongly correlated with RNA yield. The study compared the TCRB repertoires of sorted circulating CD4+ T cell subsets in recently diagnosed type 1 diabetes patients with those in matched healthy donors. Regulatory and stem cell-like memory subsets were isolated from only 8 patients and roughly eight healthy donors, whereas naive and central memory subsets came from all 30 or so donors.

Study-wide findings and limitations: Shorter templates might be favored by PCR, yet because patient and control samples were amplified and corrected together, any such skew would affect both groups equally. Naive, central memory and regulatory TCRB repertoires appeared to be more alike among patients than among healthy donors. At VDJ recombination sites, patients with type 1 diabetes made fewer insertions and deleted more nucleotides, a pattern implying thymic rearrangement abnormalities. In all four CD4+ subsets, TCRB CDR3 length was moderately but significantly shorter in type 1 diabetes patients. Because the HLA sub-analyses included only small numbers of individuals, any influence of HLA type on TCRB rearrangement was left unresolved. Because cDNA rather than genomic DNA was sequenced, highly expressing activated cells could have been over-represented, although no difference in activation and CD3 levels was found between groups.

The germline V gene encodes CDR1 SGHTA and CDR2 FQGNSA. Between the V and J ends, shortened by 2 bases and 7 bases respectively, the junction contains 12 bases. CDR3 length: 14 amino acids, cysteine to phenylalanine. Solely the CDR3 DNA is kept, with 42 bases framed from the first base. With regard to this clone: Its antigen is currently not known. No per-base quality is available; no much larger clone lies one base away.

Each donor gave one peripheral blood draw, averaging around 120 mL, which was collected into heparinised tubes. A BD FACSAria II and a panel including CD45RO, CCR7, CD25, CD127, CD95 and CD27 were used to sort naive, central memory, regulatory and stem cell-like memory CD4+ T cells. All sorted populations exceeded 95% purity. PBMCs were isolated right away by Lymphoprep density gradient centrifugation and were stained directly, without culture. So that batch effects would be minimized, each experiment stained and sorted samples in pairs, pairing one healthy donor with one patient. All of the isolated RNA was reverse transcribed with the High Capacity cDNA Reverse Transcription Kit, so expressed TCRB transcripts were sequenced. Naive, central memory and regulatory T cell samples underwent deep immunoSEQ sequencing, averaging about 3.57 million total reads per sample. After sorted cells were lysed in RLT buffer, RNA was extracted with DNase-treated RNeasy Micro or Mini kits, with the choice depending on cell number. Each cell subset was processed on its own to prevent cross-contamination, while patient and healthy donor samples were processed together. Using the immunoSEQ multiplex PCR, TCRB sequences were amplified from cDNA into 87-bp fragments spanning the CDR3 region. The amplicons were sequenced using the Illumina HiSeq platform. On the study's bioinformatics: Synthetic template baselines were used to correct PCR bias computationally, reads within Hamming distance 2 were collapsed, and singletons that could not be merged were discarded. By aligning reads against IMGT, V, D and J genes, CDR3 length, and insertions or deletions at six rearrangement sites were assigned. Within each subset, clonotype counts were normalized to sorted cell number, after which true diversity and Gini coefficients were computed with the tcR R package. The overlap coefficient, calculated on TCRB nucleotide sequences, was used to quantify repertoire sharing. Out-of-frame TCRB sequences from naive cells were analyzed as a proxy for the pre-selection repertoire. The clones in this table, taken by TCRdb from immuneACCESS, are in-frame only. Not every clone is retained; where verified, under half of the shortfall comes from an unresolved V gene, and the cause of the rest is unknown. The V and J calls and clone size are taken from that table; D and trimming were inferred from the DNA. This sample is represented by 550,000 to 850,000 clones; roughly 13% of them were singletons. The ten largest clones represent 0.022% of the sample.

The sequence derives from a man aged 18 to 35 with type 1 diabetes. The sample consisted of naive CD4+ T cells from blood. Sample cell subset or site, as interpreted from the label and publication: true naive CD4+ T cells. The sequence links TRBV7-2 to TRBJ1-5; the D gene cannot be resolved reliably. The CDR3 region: CASSLRRVGQPQHF. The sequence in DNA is TGTGCCAGCAGCTTAAGAAGGGTCGGCCAGCCCCAGCATTTT.